Listed below are T cell receptor beta chains from one sample, sequenced in a study of blood T cell repertoires in COVID-19. Sequencing was performed with immunoSEQ multiplex PCR; in TCRdb, only in-frame clones are kept and a portion is missing. The sample has approximately 300,000 clones; more than 85% are singletons. The sequencing input was peripheral blood. The receptors here all came from a middle-aged man with acute or convalescent COVID-19. The CDR3 runs from the conserved cysteine through the conserved F or W. The D gene is left open where the match is weak. Clone size is given for some rows only: seen once, a few or many times, or a class if the clone is expanded.

cdr3_length j_call v_call clone_size d_call cdr3_aa cdr3_nt
17 TRBJ2-3 TRBV5-6 - TRBD2 CASSLLGLAGGTDTQYF TGTGCCAGCAGCCTATTGGGACTAGCGGGGGGGACAGATACGCAGTATTTT
13 TRBJ1-5 TRBV15 - TRBD1 CATGQGANQPQHF TGTGCCACAGGACAGGGGGCGAATCAGCCCCAGCATTTT
17 TRBJ2-1 TRBV11-3 - TRBD2 CASSPRTSGGAYNEQFF TGTGCCAGCAGCCCCCGGACTAGCGGGGGGGCCTACAATGAGCAGTTCTTC
15 TRBJ2-1 TRBV14 once TRBD1 CASSQGGTGLGEQFF TGTGCCAGCAGCCAAGGGGGGACAGGGCTTGGTGAGCAGTTCTTC
14 TRBJ2-3 TRBV6-6 - - CASSYGPHTDTQYF TGTGCCAGCAGTTACGGGCCGCATACAGATACGCAGTATTTT
13 TRBJ1-2 TRBV29-1 - TRBD1 CSVSGGDNYGYTF TGCAGCGTTTCAGGGGGCGATAACTATGGCTACACCTTC
15 TRBJ1-5 TRBV27 - - CASSSSAYSNQPQHF TGTGCCAGCAGTTCATCCGCCTATAGCAATCAGCCCCAGCATTTT
16 TRBJ2-7 TRBV7-9 few - CASSPASVASTYEQYF TGTGCCAGCAGCCCCGCCTCAGTGGCAAGTACCTACGAGCAGTACTTC
13 TRBJ1-1 TRBV5-4 - - CASSGGGNTEAFF TGTGCCAGCAGCGGCGGGGGGAACACTGAAGCTTTCTTT
15 TRBJ2-7 TRBV5-1 - - CASSLMYTTSYEQYF TGCGCCAGCAGCTTAATGTACACCACATCCTACGAGCAGTACTTC
15 TRBJ1-6 TRBV19 - - CATKRVGGANSPLHF TGTGCCACCAAACGGGTTGGAGGGGCAAATTCACCCCTCCACTTT
15 TRBJ1-2 TRBV5-1 - TRBD1 CASSLDPIGGQGYTF TGCGCCAGCAGCCTGGATCCTATAGGGGGCCAGGGCTACACCTTC
14 TRBJ2-7 TRBV3-1/TRBV3-2 - TRBD2 CASSVSVGGLEQYF TGTGCCAGCAGCGTTTCGGTCGGGGGGTTAGAGCAGTACTTC
15 TRBJ2-3 TRBV2 - - CASSVAAASTDTQYF TGTGCCAGCAGTGTCGCAGCGGCGAGCACAGATACGCAGTATTTT
19 TRBJ2-7 TRBV27 - TRBD1 CASSFSVGWAGQVSYEQYF TGTGCCAGCAGTTTTTCAGTGGGGTGGGCGGGACAGGTCTCCTACGAGCAGTACTTC
14 TRBJ2-4 TRBV6-4 - TRBD1 CASSAHDRGPNQYF TGTGCCAGCAGTGCTCACGACAGGGGCCCTAACCAGTACTTC
13 TRBJ1-1 TRBV7-3 - - CASSQQWNTEAFF TGTGCCAGCAGCCAACAATGGAACACTGAAGCTTTCTTT
17 TRBJ1-5 TRBV2 few TRBD1 CASRKTFDRGEDQPQHF TGTGCCAGCAGAAAAACCTTTGACAGGGGGGAAGACCAGCCCCAGCATTTT
14 TRBJ2-2 TRBV19 - - CASSGAGASGELFF TGTGCCAGTAGTGGTGCAGGGGCGAGCGGGGAGCTGTTTTTT
18 TRBJ1-1 TRBV4-1 once TRBD1 CASSQVGRGRGAITEAFF TGCGCCAGCAGCCAAGTGGGCAGGGGGCGAGGAGCGATCACTGAAGCTTTCTTT
16 TRBJ2-3 TRBV5-1 - TRBD1 CASSWGGQGATDTQYF TGCGCCAGCAGCTGGGGTGGACAGGGGGCAACAGATACGCAGTATTTT
12 TRBJ1-1 TRBV7-8 - - CASSSRNTEAFF TGTGCCAGCAGCTCCAGGAACACTGAAGCTTTCTTT
14 TRBJ1-5 TRBV19 - - CASSIDTGNQPQHF TGTGCCAGTAGTATAGATACAGGCAATCAGCCCCAGCATTTT
15 TRBJ2-1 TRBV10-2 - TRBD1 CASGLRGGVNNEQFF TGCGCCAGCGGCCTGCGAGGGGGCGTAAACAATGAGCAGTTCTTC
16 TRBJ1-5 TRBV5-8 - - CASSLDRQGLNQPQHF TGTGCCAGCAGCTTGGACCGACAAGGCCTCAATCAGCCCCAGCATTTT
17 TRBJ1-5 TRBV21-1 - - CASSNKDREAGNQPQHF TGTGCCAGCAGCAATAAGGACAGGGAGGCAGGCAATCAGCCCCAGCATTTT
12 TRBJ1-5 TRBV12-3/TRBV12-4 - - CASRTRGQPQHF TGTGCCAGCAGAACCCGGGGTCAGCCCCAGCATTTT
12 TRBJ2-1 TRBV12-5 - - CASGLPGNEQFF TGTGCTAGTGGTTTGCCGGGTAATGAGCAGTTCTTC
13 TRBJ1-1 TRBV6-2/TRBV6-3 - - CASSYGVRSEAFF TGTGCCAGCAGTTACGGAGTTCGGTCTGAAGCTTTCTTT
13 TRBJ2-7 TRBV5-4 - TRBD1 CASGDRPFYEQYF TGTGCCAGCGGGGACAGGCCTTTCTACGAGCAGTACTTC
13 TRBJ1-1 TRBV18 - TRBD1 CASSPYRDREAFF TGTGCCAGCTCACCATACCGGGACAGGGAAGCTTTCTTT
11 TRBJ2-3 TRBV7-2 - - CASSPQRAQYF TGTGCCAGCAGCCCCCAGCGGGCGCAGTATTTT
15 TRBJ2-7 TRBV19 - - CASSTGQTPRDEQYF TGTGCCAGTAGTACAGGACAGACTCCACGGGACGAGCAGTACTTC
12 TRBJ1-2 TRBV30 - - CAWSPLGGGYTF TGTGCCTGGAGCCCCCTAGGGGGAGGCTACACCTTC
14 TRBJ1-1 TRBV6-5 - - CASSYSPGRAEAFF TGTGCCAGCAGTTACTCGCCGGGTCGGGCTGAAGCTTTCTTT
14 TRBJ2-3 TRBV19 - - CASSNRTEVYTQYF TGTGCCAGTAGTAATCGGACTGAGGTCTATACGCAGTATTTT
17 TRBJ2-3 TRBV27 - TRBD2 CASSLHGAGKGTDTQYF TGTGCCAGCAGTTTACATGGAGCGGGGAAGGGCACAGATACGCAGTATTTT
16 TRBJ2-1 TRBV5-6 - - CASSYPGMGSYNEQFF TGTGCCAGCAGCTATCCAGGCATGGGCTCCTACAATGAGCAGTTCTTC
16 TRBJ1-4 TRBV5-1 - - CASSPRTGEGGEKLFF TGCGCCAGCAGCCCGAGGACCGGGGAGGGAGGCGAAAAACTGTTTTTT
13 TRBJ1-1 TRBV27 - TRBD1 CASSFDRVTEAFF TGTGCCAGCAGTTTCGACAGGGTCACTGAAGCTTTCTTT
14 TRBJ2-3 TRBV7-7 - - CASSLDPGTDTQYF TGTGCCAGCAGCTTAGATCCAGGCACAGATACGCAGTATTTT
16 TRBJ2-7 TRBV5-6 - TRBD1 CASSWDGTGVQGEQYF TGTGCCAGCAGCTGGGACGGGACAGGGGTTCAGGGCGAGCAGTACTTC
16 TRBJ1-5 TRBV19 - - CASSSGLLISNQPQHF TGTGCCAGTAGTTCGGGACTGTTAATTAGCAATCAGCCCCAGCATTTT
15 TRBJ2-2 TRBV4-2 - - CASSQGGRGTGELFF TGTGCCAGCAGCCAGGGGGGGCGCGGCACCGGGGAGCTGTTTTTT
14 TRBJ1-4 TRBV27 - - CASRSWRVTEKLFF TGTGCCAGCAGGTCGTGGAGGGTAACGGAAAAACTGTTTTTT
13 TRBJ1-1 TRBV4-2 - TRBD1 CASSRGGRTEAFF TGTGCCAGCAGCCGAGGGGGCCGCACTGAAGCTTTCTTT
15 TRBJ2-3 TRBV11-2 - TRBD2 CASSLRGVSTDTQYF TGTGCCAGCAGCTTACGGGGGGTAAGCACAGATACGCAGTATTTT
14 TRBJ1-6 TRBV9 - - CASSLRGGNSPLHF TGTGCCAGCAGCTTAAGGGGCGGAAATTCACCCCTCCACTTT
16 TRBJ1-1 TRBV5-5 - - CASSLAGTYQPREAFF TGTGCCAGCAGCTTGGCCGGTACCTACCAGCCGCGGGAAGCTTTCTTT